The 19 T cell receptor beta chains listed next were all sequenced from one sample in a study of T-cell reconstitution after alpha-beta-depleted transplantation in children. A TCRbeta library incorporating unique molecular identifiers was prepared. TCRdb called the PCR reads again in MiXCR, with one record for every CDR3 protein. This sample has just over 950,000 distinct CDR3 sequences, with about 29% found just once. This sample comprised PBMCs, mostly from graft donor cells, obtained 360 days after TCRalphabeta/CD19-depleted stem cell transplant. These receptors originate from a boy younger than two who had a stem cell transplant for SCID, so the T cells may come from the graft donor.

This clonotype was seen a handful of times. The chain couples TRBV5-4 to TRBJ2-5; 7 nucleotides align to TRBD2. CDR3 size: 16 residues. CDR1 SGHNT and CDR2 YYREEE come from the germline V gene (reference sequence). V trimming: 7 bases; J trimming: 5 bases; junction bases outside the gene matches: 17. This chain's CDR3 is CASARTSDVLTETQYF. In DNA form, the CDR3 reads TGTGCCAGCGCCAGGACTAGTGATGTTTTAACTGAGACCCAGTACTTC.

The chain uses TRBV7-9 and TRBJ2-3; a weak D match, TRBD2 (7 bases). The CDR3 loop spans 17 amino acids. The ends were cut back, 1 base at V and 1 base at J, with 15 bases in the middle. Germline values: CDR1 SEHNR, CDR2 FQNEAQ (reference sequence). The CDR3 bases are TGTGCCAGCAGCTTAGGTTGGGGGGGCGAGGGCACAGATACGCAGTATTTT. Its protein product is CASSLGWGGEGTDTQYF.

This clonotype was recorded a few times. The rearrangement joins TRBV28 to TRBJ2-7; D unresolved. The CDR3 has 14 amino acids. V lost 2 bases to trimming and J lost 3 bases, with 11 bases between them. The germline V gene encodes CDR1 MDHEN and CDR2 SYDVKM. The CDR3 loop reads CASSLGLSHYEQYF. In DNA, the CDR3 is TGTGCCAGCAGTTTAGGGCTCAGCCACTACGAGCAGTACTTC.

The DNA for the CDR3 is TGTGCCAGCAGCTCCCCCACGCCAGACAGGGCTTACAATGAGCAGTTCTTC. Its translation: CASSSPTPDRAYNEQFF. This rearrangement joins TRBV11-2 to TRBJ2-1, with 7 bases lining up with TRBD1. The CDR3 is made up of 17 amino acids. V gave up 4 bases and J gave up 4 bases; unmatched junction bases: 13. Germline assignment: CDR1 SGHAT and CDR2 FQNNGV.

This clonotype was seen more than once but under ten times. V and J are TRBV6-5 and TRBJ1-1; D remains unclear. The CDR3 runs 13 residues. The V and J ends lost 4 bases and 0 bases respectively, with 6 bases between them. Germline CDR1 MNHEY, CDR2 SVGAGI. CDR3 sequence reads: CASSWTLNTEAFF. The CDR3 DNA reads TGTGCCAGCAGTTGGACGTTGAACACTGAAGCTTTCTTT.

The chain links TRBV3-1 to TRBJ2-5; 12 bases match TRBD2. V trimming: 1 base; J trimming: 2 bases; junction bases outside the gene matches: 5. This CDR3 contains 17 residues. The germline V gene has CDR1 LGHDT and CDR2 YNNKEL (reference sequence). The DNA of the CDR3 is TGTGCCAGCAGCCAAGGTTGGCTAGCGGGGGGGCAAGAGACCCAGTACTTC. Translation: CASSQGWLAGGQETQYF.

This clonotype was seen once. The CDR3 DNA is TGCGCCAGCAGCTGGGGGGACAGGACCTTGGAGACCCAGTACTTC. This codes for CASSWGDRTLETQYF. The chain links TRBV5-1 to TRBJ2-5, with 8 nucleotides matching TRBD1. This CDR3 is 15 amino acids long. V dropped 3 bases and J dropped 5; count of bases not matched to a gene: 9. The germline CDR1 and CDR2 sequences are SGHRS and YFSETQ. The whole variable domain, filled in from reference TRBV5-1 and TRBJ2-5, reads KAGVTQTPRYLIKTRGQQVTLSCSPISGHRSVSWYQQTPGQGLQFLFEYFSETQRNKGNFPGRFSGRQFSNSRSEMNVSTLELGDSALYLCASSWGDRTLETQYFGPGTRLLVL.

The CDR3 DNA sequence: TGTGCCAGCAGCCAAATTGGAGCGGGGGAGTTCAATGAGCAGTTCTTC. This codes for CASSQIGAGEFNEQFF. V is TRBV3-1 and J is TRBJ2-1, with 8 bases lining up with TRBD2. Trimming at V came to 2 bases and at J to 6 bases, leaving 9 bases not matched to a gene. The CDR3 length is 16 residues. Germline-derived CDR1 and CDR2 are LGHDT and YNNKEL (reference sequence).

In this sample, this clonotype turned up a few times. The chain uses TRBV14 and TRBJ2-1; D perhaps matches TRBD1 (5 bases). V was shortened by 3 bases and J by 11 bases, with 14 bases between the two germline ends. The germline CDR1 and CDR2 sequences are SGHDN and FVKESK. The CDR3 extends over 13 amino acids. Here the CDR3 reads CASSQGNRLKQFF. The CDR3 DNA is TGTGCCAGCAGCCAGGGTAACAGGTTAAAGCAGTTCTTC.

This clonotype was detected only a few times. The chain employs TRBV20-1 and TRBJ2-7; D could derive from TRBD1 or TRBD2 (5 bases each). This CDR3 is built from 14 residues. Deletions cut 4 bases from V and 3 bases from J, with 16 bases between. CDR1 is DFQATT and CDR2 is SNEGSKA in the germline V gene (reference sequence). As DNA, the CDR3 is TGCAGTGCTACCGGGACGGTGACTTACTACGAGCAGTACTTC. Its translation: CSATGTVTYYEQYF.

This clonotype was seen more than once but under ten times. This sequence joins TRBV7-3 and TRBJ2-5; 9 bases fit TRBD1. Germline CDR1 is SGHTA and CDR2 is FQGTGA. The V gene end was trimmed by 10 bases and the J gene end by 7 bases; junction bases not matched to a gene: 13. The CDR3 has 14 residues. The DNA of the CDR3 is TGTGCCACCCGGGGAGGGACAGGGATCCGGACCCAGTACTTC. Protein: CATRGGTGIRTQYF.

This clonotype was seen a few times. The chain is built from TRBV6-1 and TRBJ1-1, with TRBD1 as a possible D gene (6 bases). The length of the CDR3 is 14 residues. The germline V and J ends were trimmed by 6 bases and 4 bases, with 15 bases remaining between them. Germline V gives CDR1 MNHNS, CDR2 SASEGT. DNA for the CDR3: TGTGCCAGCAGGAACAGGGCGCAAGGCACTGAAGCTTTCTTT. This encodes CASRNRAQGTEAFF.

J is TRBJ1-1 and V is TRBV29-1; TRBD1 matches at 7 bases. This CDR3 region has 16 residues. V shed 0 bases, J shed 3 bases, and the junction held 10 bases outside the gene matches. Germline lookup yields CDR1 SQVTM and CDR2 ANQGSEA. CDR3 DNA sequence: TGCAGCGTTGAAGATTATCGTCGGACAGGCGACACTGAAGCTTTCTTT. Translation: CSVEDYRRTGDTEAFF.

This clonotype was seen a few times. V gene TRBV6-1 combines with J gene TRBJ1-5, with a weak D call TRBD1 (6 bases). Trimming removed 8 bases from V and 3 bases from J, with 23 bases in between. Germline V gene data show CDR1 as MNHNS and CDR2 as SASEGT. This CDR3 has 17 residues. This CDR3 reads CASHSNLGGQPNQPQHF. The CDR3 region has the DNA TGTGCCAGCCATTCCAACTTGGGGGGGCAGCCCAATCAGCCCCAGCATTTT.

The chain uses TRBV9 and TRBJ1-2; 10 positions agree with TRBD1. The J segment lost 3 bases and the V segment lost 3 bases, leaving 11 bases of the junction unmatched. This CDR3 has 17 amino acids. CDR1 SGDLS and CDR2 YYNGEE come from the germline V gene. The CDR3 nucleotides are TGTGCCAGCAGCGCCTCCTCGGGACAGGGGCACGACTATGGCTACACCTTC. It specifies CASSASSGQGHDYGYTF.

This clonotype was seen a few times. The J gene is TRBJ2-3, the V gene TRBV12-3 or TRBV12-4; possible D gene TRBD1, 6 bases. This CDR3 spans 14 amino acids. V shed 5 bases and J shed 2 bases, with 11 bases lying between them. Here the CDR3 reads CASSRDKPTDTQYF. The CDR3, as DNA: TGTGCCAGCAGTCGGGACAAGCCCACAGATACGCAGTATTTT.

The chain couples TRBV12-3 or TRBV12-4 to TRBJ2-5, with TRBD1 as a possible D gene (5 bases). The V end was cut by 4 bases, the J end by 4 bases, with 22 bases between. The CDR3 consists of 17 residues. Here the CDR3 reads CASSSLKQALGIETQYF. CDR3 DNA: TGTGCCAGCAGTTCCCTAAAACAGGCTTTGGGGATAGAGACCCAGTACTTC.

This chain connects TRBV7-3 to TRBJ1-1, with D uncertain. CDR3 length: 13 residues. Germline loops: CDR1 SGHTA, CDR2 FQGTGA. The germline V and J ends were trimmed by 1 base and 5 bases, with 8 bases remaining between them. DNA for the CDR3: TGTGCCAGCAGCTTAATTGACGGGACTGAAGCTTTCTTT. As protein: CASSLIDGTEAFF.

The chain is built from TRBV20-1 and TRBJ2-1, with D possibly being TRBD1 or TRBD2 (5 bases each). Deletions cut 1 base from V and 5 bases from J, with 15 bases between. CDR1 and CDR2 from the germline V gene are DFQATT and SNEGSKA (reference sequence). The CDR3 has 15 residues. In DNA, the CDR3 is TGCAGTGCTAGAGGCCCAATCGGGACCCACAATGAGCAGTTCTTC. The encoded protein is CSARGPIGTHNEQFF.